This T cell receptor beta chain was retrieved from a study of blood T cell repertoires in COVID-19 (dated by TCRdb to between 2020 and 2021). Context from the whole study: Collaborator samples came from the United States, Italy and Spain and covered acute and convalescent phases of COVID-19. Where HLA class I and class II types were available, the types were taken from metadata supplied by the sample provider, not from assay-based typing. The samples were drawn from two sources: the first 160 participants of the ongoing ImmuneRACE study, and fewer than 1,500 subjects contributed by 6 global collaborators. The dataset comprised deeply sampled blood TCRbeta repertoires from subjects exposed to, actively infected with, or recovered from COVID-19. Nearly every sample came with metadata listing a de-identified subject ID, COVID-19 status, age in years and sex. The prospective study material was composed of cDNA or gDNA derived from T cells, B-cell-depleted T cells, or PBMCs. The repertoires were made available in a free public database intended to serve as a resource for research on the immune response to SARS-CoV-2. Study-wide findings and limitations: The quantity of clinical and demographic metadata differed by source and by participant and was supplied without curation.

The collaborating institutions used their own protocols to collect whole blood in K2EDTA tubes. For TCRbeta analysis, collaborator samples were shipped as frozen whole blood, as isolated PBMCs, or as DNA extracted from either sample type. TCRbeta CDR3 regions were amplified from genomic DNA using the immunoSEQ Assay, a bias-controlled multiplex PCR. As for the original processing: Within the assay, amplification of reference gene primers was used to estimate how many nucleated cells each sample contained. To quantify the absolute abundance of each unique TCRbeta CDR3 rearrangement, sequence reads were collapsed and filtered. For each sample, productive Simpson clonality was calculated as the square root of Simpson's diversity index over productive rearrangements. TCRdb holds this immuneACCESS table with in-frame rearrangements only. Some clones are missing; in checked studies, unresolved V genes explain under half, and the rest has no known cause. V and J calls and clone size are copied from that table; D and trimming were computed from the DNA. This sample comprises tens of thousands of clones, roughly 84% of them detected only once. Approximately 2.4% of the sample is in the top ten clones.

About this clone itself: The target of this receptor is not known. No much larger clone is present one base from it, and per-base qualities are unavailable.

The CDR3 sequence holds 14 residues, the cysteine and phenylalanine included. Solely the CDR3 DNA is kept, with 42 bases framed from the first base. Trimming removed 2 bases from V and 2 bases from J, leaving 10 bases between the germline ends. Via the germline V gene, CDR1 is SGHRS and CDR2 YFSETQ. This chain is built from TRBV5-1 and TRBJ2-5; the best D guess is TRBD2, with 5 bases matching. The receptor was derived from a man aged 50 or older with acute or convalescent COVID-19. The sample comprised peripheral blood. At the DNA level, the sequence is TGCGCCAGCAGCTTTCCGGGATTACAAGAGACCCAGTACTTC. The encoded protein is CASSFPGLQETQYF.